One sample yielded the 20 T cell receptor beta chains listed below, sequenced in a study of CD8+ T cells in alopecia areata (dated by TCRdb to the late 2010s). Libraries came from the immunoSEQ multiplex PCR assay. For TCR sequencing, RNA was extracted from every sample and reverse transcribed into cDNA to serve as template. TCRdb took this table from immuneACCESS and kept in-frame rearrangements with V and J called. Such tables lack part of the clones; where checked against another copy, unresolved V genes explain under half of the gap, and the rest is unexplained. This sample gives more than 200,000 clones in total; under 70% of them show up just once. The ten most abundant clones make up 1% to 1.5% of the sample. The time point tag for this specimen amounts to: baseline before oral tofacitinib. The input for sequencing was CD4+ T cells sorted from blood, taken at week 0. These receptors all stem from a human donor with alopecia areata.

The genes are TRBV25-1 and TRBJ1-2; D is undetermined. Germline V gene sequence: CDR1 MGHDK, CDR2 SYGVNS. CDR3 size: 13 residues. V lost 5 bases and J 2 bases, leaving 9 bases between the germline ends. CDR3 sequence (DNA): TGTGCCAGCAGTCGCGTGCTGAACTATGGCTACACCTTC. This translates into CASSRVLNYGYTF.

CDR3 bases: TGTGCCAGCAGCACGACAGGGGGCTTCCCCGGGGAGCTGTTTTTT. The encoded protein is CASSTTGGFPGELFF. The chain recombines TRBV5-4 with TRBJ2-2, with 10 bases that match TRBD1. The CDR3 spans 15 residues. Trimming removed 4 bases from V and 6 bases from J; junction bases left unmatched: 6. Germline V gene data show CDR1 as SGHNT and CDR2 as YYREEE (reference sequence). Variable domain in full (rest from reference TRBV5-4 and TRBJ2-2): ETGVTQSPTHLIKTRGQQVTLRCSSQSGHNTVSWYQQALGQGPQFIFQYYREEENGRGNFPPRFSGLQFPNYSSELNVNALELDDSALYLCASSTTGGFPGELFFGEGSRLTVL.

The chain combines TRBV5-1 with TRBJ2-5; D is tentatively TRBD1 or TRBD2 (5 bases each). The CDR3 sequence is 13 residues long. Germline lookup yields CDR1 SGHRS and CDR2 YFSETQ. V shed 4 bases and J shed 2 bases, with 9 bases lying between them. The CDR3 sequence: CASSRDGQETQYF. Written as DNA, the CDR3 is TGCGCCAGCAGCCGGGACGGGCAAGAGACCCAGTACTTC.

The chain joins TRBV18 to TRBJ2-3; D not resolved. Germline CDR1 and CDR2: KGHSH and LQKENI. The CDR3 length is 12 residues. V was shortened by 6 bases and J by 0 bases, with 4 bases between the two germline ends. CDR3 sequence: CASSTSTDTQYF. The DNA for the CDR3 is TGTGCCAGCTCCACAAGCACAGATACGCAGTATTTT.

V gene TRBV29-1 combines with J gene TRBJ1-4; D may be TRBD1 (5 bases). Germline V lookup: CDR1 SQVTM, CDR2 ANQGSEA. The CDR3 is made up of 13 amino acids. Trimming stripped 2 bases from V and 8 bases from J, with 12 bases between. As DNA, the CDR3 is TGCAGCGTTGAAAGGCAGGGACGGGAAAAACTGTTTTTT. Protein product: CSVERQGREKLFF.

The chain combines TRBV29-1 with TRBJ2-6; D might be TRBD1 (5 bases). Trimming took off 3 bases at V and 4 bases at J, with 10 bases between the two ends. The length of the CDR3 is 14 residues. Germline loops: CDR1 SQVTM, CDR2 ANQGSEA. DNA for the CDR3: TGCAGCGTTGAGAATGGGGCAGGGGCCAACGTCCTGACTTTC. This sequence encodes CSVENGAGANVLTF. Together with reference TRBV29-1 and TRBJ2-6, the CDR3 gives the full variable domain: SAVISQKPSRDICQRGTSLTIQCQVDSQVTMMFWYRQQPGQSLTLIATANQGSEATYESGFVIDKFPISRPNLTFSTLTVSNMSPEDSSIYLCSVENGAGANVLTFGAGSRLTVL.

This clone appeared a few times. The chain couples TRBV27 to TRBJ2-3; 8 bases are shared with TRBD2. Trimming at V came to 3 bases and at J to 2 bases, leaving 10 bases not matched to a gene. Germline CDR1 reads MNHEY; CDR2 reads SMNVEV (reference sequence). CDR3 length: 17 amino acids. The CDR3 coding sequence is TGTGCCAGCAGTTTTAGGCGGGGGGTAATCAACACAGATACGCAGTATTTT. Amino acid sequence: CASSFRRGVINTDTQYF.

The V gene is TRBV19, the J gene TRBJ1-2, with D perhaps TRBD1 (6 bases). The CDR3 has 14 amino acids. The germline gives CDR1 LNHDA, CDR2 SQIVND (reference sequence). Trimming took 3 bases from V and 6 from J, leaving 14 bases between them. The CDR3 loop reads CASSIRGQWHGYTF. The CDR3 DNA sequence: TGTGCCAGTAGTATCCGGGGGCAATGGCATGGCTACACCTTC.

This rearrangement joins TRBV4-3 to TRBJ1-2; no clear D gene. The V end was cut by 0 bases, the J end by 5 bases, with 10 bases between. The length of the CDR3 is 14 residues. CDR1 LGHNA and CDR2 YSLEER come from the germline V gene. The CDR3 nucleotides read TGCGCCAGCAGCCAAGATTTCGGCACTTATGGCTACACCTTC. This translates into CASSQDFGTYGYTF.

CDR3 region: CAWGRTGVTGELFF. CDR3 bases: TGTGCCTGGGGGCGGACAGGGGTCACCGGGGAGCTGTTTTTT. This chain uses TRBV30 with TRBJ2-2; TRBD1 aligns across 9 bases. The J segment lost 4 bases and the V segment lost 5 bases, leaving 5 bases of the junction unmatched. There are 14 residues in the CDR3. Germline V gene sequence: CDR1 GTSNPN, CDR2 SVGIG (reference sequence).

The chain has TRBV5-6 and TRBJ2-1, with D unresolved. V lost 0 bases and J 3 bases, leaving 13 bases between the germline ends. Germline CDR1 is SGHDT and CDR2 is YYEEEE. This CDR3 region has 16 residues. The CDR3 DNA sequence: TGTGCCAGCAGCTTGGCCGTCGGGCGGCACTACAATGAGCAGTTCTTC. It encodes CASSLAVGRHYNEQFF.

V gene TRBV30 combines with J gene TRBJ1-2; perhaps TRBD1 as D (5 bases). There are 13 residues in the CDR3. Germline lookup yields CDR1 GTSNPN and CDR2 SVGIG (reference sequence). Trimming stripped 4 bases from V and 4 bases from J, with 13 bases between. The DNA of the CDR3 is TGTGCCTGGATGGGGGGTACATTCTATGGCTACACCTTC. Translating it yields CAWMGGTFYGYTF.

The CDR3 sequence is CASSLTSGGAYNEQFF. As DNA, the CDR3 is TGTGCCAGCAGCTTAACTAGTGGCGGGGCCTACAATGAGCAGTTCTTC. The chain employs TRBV7-3 and TRBJ2-1; D is possibly TRBD2 (6 bases). V was pared by 0 bases and J by 2 bases, with 11 bases between. The CDR3 covers 16 residues. The germline gives CDR1 SGHTA, CDR2 FQGTGA.

The genes are TRBV27 and TRBJ1-4; D is uncertain. This CDR3 is built from 12 residues. Trimming removed 7 bases from V and 8 bases from J, with 11 bases in between. Germline V gene sequence: CDR1 MNHEY, CDR2 SMNVEV (reference sequence). Here the CDR3 reads CASTLIGEKLFF. CDR3 DNA: TGTGCCAGCACCCTTATCGGGGAAAAACTGTTTTTT. The entire variable domain, with the rest obtained from reference TRBV27 and TRBJ1-4, is as follows: EAQVTQNPRYLITVTGKKLTVTCSQNMNHEYMSWYRQDPGLGLRQIYYSMNVEVTDKGDVPEGYKVSRKEKRNFPLILESPSPNQTSLYFCASTLIGEKLFFGSGTQLSVL.

The chain links TRBV20-1 to TRBJ2-3, with D possibly called TRBD1 or TRBD2 (5 bases each). V was clipped by 7 bases and J by 2 bases, with 7 bases between them. The germline V gene has CDR1 DFQATT and CDR2 SNEGSKA (reference sequence). The CDR3 is made up of 11 amino acids. The CDR3 DNA follows: TGCAGTGGGGGGTACACAGATACGCAGTATTTT. As protein: CSGGYTDTQYF.

About this clone: In the same sample, other DNA sequences code for this CDR3. V gene TRBV9 combines with J gene TRBJ2-7; D not resolved. The germline V and J ends were trimmed by 0 bases and 0 bases, with 7 bases remaining between them. Germline-derived CDR1 and CDR2 are SGDLS and YYNGEE. The CDR3 contains 14 residues. DNA for the CDR3: TGTGCCAGCAGCGTAGGTGGTAACTCCTACGAGCAGTACTTC. Amino acids: CASSVGGNSYEQYF.

The gene calls are TRBV29-1 and TRBJ2-7; perhaps TRBD1 as D (6 bases). Trimming stripped 7 bases from V and 2 bases from J, with 15 bases between. Germline CDR1 reads SQVTM; CDR2 reads ANQGSEA. CDR3 length: 13 amino acids. Here the CDR3 reads CSAADSKTYEQYF. The CDR3 region has the DNA TGCAGCGCTGCGGACAGCAAAACCTACGAGCAGTACTTC.

This clone was recorded a few times. V and J are TRBV2 and TRBJ1-1; no clear D gene. Germline CDR1 SNHLY, CDR2 FYNNEI. V was pared by 6 bases and J by 2 bases, with 10 bases between. CDR3 length: 13 amino acids. CDR3 sequence reads: CASREPINTEAFF. The DNA of the CDR3 is TGTGCCAGCAGGGAACCGATCAACACTGAAGCTTTCTTT.

The chain employs TRBV27 and TRBJ1-1; 7 bases are a match to TRBD1. There are 13 residues in the CDR3. CDR1 is MNHEY, CDR2 SMNVEV, per germline (reference sequence). V lost 3 bases, J lost 4 bases, and 2 bases stayed unmatched. The CDR3 DNA reads as TGTGCCAGCAGTTTCAGGGGGGGCACTGAAGCTTTCTTT. Translation: CASSFRGGTEAFF.

A word on this clone: In the same sample, other DNA sequences code for this CDR3. The gene calls are TRBV29-1 and TRBJ2-3; D gene unclear. Trimming cost V 3 bases and J 0 bases, with 4 bases left between them. Germline lookup yields CDR1 SQVTM and CDR2 ANQGSEA. The CDR3 is made up of 12 amino acids. CDR3 bases: TGCAGCGTTGACGGGAGCACAGATACGCAGTATTTT. Its translation: CSVDGSTDTQYF.